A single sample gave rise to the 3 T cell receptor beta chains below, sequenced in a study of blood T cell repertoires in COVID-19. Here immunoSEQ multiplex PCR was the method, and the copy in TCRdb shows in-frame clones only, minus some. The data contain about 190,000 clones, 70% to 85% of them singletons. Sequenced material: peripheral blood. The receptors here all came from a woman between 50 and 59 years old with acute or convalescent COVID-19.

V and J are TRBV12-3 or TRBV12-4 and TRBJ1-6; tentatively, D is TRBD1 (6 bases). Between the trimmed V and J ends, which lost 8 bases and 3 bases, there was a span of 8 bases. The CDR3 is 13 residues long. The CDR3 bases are TGTGCCAGCCGGACAGACTATAATTCACCCCTCCACTTT. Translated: CASRTDYNSPLHF.

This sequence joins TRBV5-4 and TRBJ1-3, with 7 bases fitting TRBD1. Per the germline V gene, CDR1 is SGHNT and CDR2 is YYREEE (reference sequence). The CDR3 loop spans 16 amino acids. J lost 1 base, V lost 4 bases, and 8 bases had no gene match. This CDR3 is CASSAGTERSGNTIYF. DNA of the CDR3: TGTGCCAGCAGCGCCGGGACAGAGAGGTCTGGAAACACCATATATTTT.

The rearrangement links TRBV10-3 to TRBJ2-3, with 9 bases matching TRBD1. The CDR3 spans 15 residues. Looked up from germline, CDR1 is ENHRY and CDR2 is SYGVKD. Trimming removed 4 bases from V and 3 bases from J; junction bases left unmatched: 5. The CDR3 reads CAISAGQGTTDTQYF. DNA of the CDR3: TGTGCCATCAGTGCTGGACAGGGGACGACAGATACGCAGTATTTT.